This T cell receptor beta chain was found in a study of T cell changes during pregnancy in multiple sclerosis. Clones were read by immunoSEQ multiplex PCR, and TCRdb kept only the in-frame ones, dropping some. The table shows around 31,000 clones, with 90% occurring only once. The CDR3 contains 14 residues. V shed 10 bases and J 10 bases; nucleotides not matched to a gene: 7. Germline V gene lookup returns CDR1 WSHSY and CDR2 SAAADI. The sample in question was CD8+ T cells from peripheral blood mononuclear cells, obtained in the second trimester of pregnancy. The source of this sequence is a female donor with multiple sclerosis, enrolled in a pregnancy study. The chain couples TRBV10-2 to TRBJ2-1; 16 nucleotides match TRBD2. CDR3 residues: CATAGLAGGWEQFF. The CDR3 DNA follows: TGCGCCACCGCGGGACTAGCGGGAGGGTGGGAGCAGTTCTTC.